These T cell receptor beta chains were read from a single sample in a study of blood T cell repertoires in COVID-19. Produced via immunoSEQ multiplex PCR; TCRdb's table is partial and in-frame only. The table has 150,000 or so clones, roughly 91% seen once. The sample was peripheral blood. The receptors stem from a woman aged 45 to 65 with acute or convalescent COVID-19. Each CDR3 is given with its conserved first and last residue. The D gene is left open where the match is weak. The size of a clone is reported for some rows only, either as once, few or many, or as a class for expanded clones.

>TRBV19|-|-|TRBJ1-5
CASSIIWGRENQPQHF
TGTGCCAGTAGTATAATTTGGGGCAGAGAGAATCAGCCCCAGCATTTT
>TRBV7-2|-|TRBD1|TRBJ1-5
CASTVAGGQFFGNQPQHF
TGTGCCAGCACCGTCGCCGGGGGACAGTTCTTTGGCAATCAGCCCCAGCATTTT
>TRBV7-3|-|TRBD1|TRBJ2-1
CASSPWGQGLKGANEQFF
TGTGCCAGCAGCCCCTGGGGACAGGGACTAAAGGGGGCCAATGAGCAGTTCTTC
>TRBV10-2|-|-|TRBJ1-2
CASSDRVRQGSQFYGYTF
TGCGCCAGCAGTGATAGGGTCCGGCAGGGGAGTCAGTTCTATGGCTACACCTTC
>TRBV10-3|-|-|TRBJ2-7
CAIGGNSYEQYF
TGTGCCATAGGAGGGAATTCCTACGAGCAGTACTTC
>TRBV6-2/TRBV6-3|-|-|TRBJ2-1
CASSPSLEQFF
TGTGCCAGCAGTCCCTCTCTGGAGCAGTTCTTC
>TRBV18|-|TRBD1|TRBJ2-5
CASSPPMGDRVRKTQYF
TGTGCCAGCTCACCACCGATGGGGGACAGGGTTCGGAAGACCCAGTACTTC
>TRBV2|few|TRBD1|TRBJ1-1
CASRINTGGALAFF
TGTGCCAGCAGGATAAATACAGGGGGCGCATTAGCTTTCTTT
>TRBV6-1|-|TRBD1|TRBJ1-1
CASSEVLGTGTNTEAFF
TGTGCCAGCAGTGAAGTACTTGGGACAGGGACGAACACTGAAGCTTTCTTT
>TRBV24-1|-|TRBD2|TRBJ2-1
CATSESGRGVDNEQFF
TGTGCCACCAGTGAAAGCGGGAGGGGGGTAGACAATGAGCAGTTCTTC
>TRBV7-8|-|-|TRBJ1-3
CASSQDSSGNTIYF
TGTGCCAGCAGCCAAGACAGCTCTGGAAACACCATATATTTT
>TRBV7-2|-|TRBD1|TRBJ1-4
CASSLSGQGAFKLFF
TGTGCCAGCAGCTTAAGCGGACAGGGGGCGTTTAAACTGTTTTTT
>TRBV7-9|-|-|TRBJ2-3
CASSLERTESRDTQYF
TGTGCCAGCAGCTTAGAGAGGACAGAGAGCAGAGATACGCAGTATTTT
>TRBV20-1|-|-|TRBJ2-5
CSASGQETQYF
TGCAGTGCTAGCGGGCAAGAGACCCAGTACTTC
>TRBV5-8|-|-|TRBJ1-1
CASSRRRNTEAFF
TGTGCCAGCAGCCGTAGAAGGAACACTGAAGCTTTCTTT
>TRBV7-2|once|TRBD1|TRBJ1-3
CASSLSRGRGNTIYF
TGTGCCAGCAGCTTAAGCAGGGGGCGAGGAAACACCATATATTTT
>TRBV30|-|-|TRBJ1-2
CAWSAIGGSGYTF
TGTGCCTGGAGTGCCATTGGAGGGAGCGGCTACACCTTC
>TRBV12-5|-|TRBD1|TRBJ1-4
CASGLGDRGQEKLFF
TGTGCTAGTGGTTTGGGCGACAGGGGGCAAGAAAAACTGTTTTTT
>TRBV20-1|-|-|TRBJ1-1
CSANRNTEAFF
TGCAGTGCTAACAGGAACACTGAAGCTTTCTTT
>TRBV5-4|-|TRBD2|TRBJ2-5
CASSLYRGSRGTQYF
TGTGCCAGCAGCTTGTATCGCGGGAGCCGAGGGACCCAGTACTTC
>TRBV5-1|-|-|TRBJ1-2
CASAEGGLNYGYTF
TGCGCCAGCGCCGAGGGGGGACTAAACTATGGCTACACCTTC
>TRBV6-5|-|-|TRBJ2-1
CASSYLAGSSYNEQFF
TGTGCCAGCAGTTACTTGGCGGGGAGCTCCTACAATGAGCAGTTCTTC
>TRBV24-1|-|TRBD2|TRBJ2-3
CATSDSWTSGGAIDTQYF
TGTGCCACCAGTGATTCCTGGACTAGCGGGGGGGCCATAGATACGCAGTATTTT
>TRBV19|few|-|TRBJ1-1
CASSIGPPRNEAFF
TGTGCCAGTAGTATAGGGCCCCCACGTAATGAAGCTTTCTTT
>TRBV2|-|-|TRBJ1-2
CASSALPLSNYGYTF
TGTGCCAGCAGTGCATTACCCCTCAGTAACTATGGCTACACCTTC
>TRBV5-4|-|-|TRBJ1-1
CASSLAGREDTEAFF
TGTGCCAGCAGCTTGGCCGGGAGAGAGGACACTGAAGCTTTCTTT
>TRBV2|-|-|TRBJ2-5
CASIRTREETQYF
TGTGCCAGCATTCGTACTCGGGAAGAGACCCAGTACTTC
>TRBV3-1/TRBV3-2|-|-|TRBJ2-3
CASSQEFVDRDTQYF
TGTGCCAGCAGCCAAGAATTCGTTGATAGAGATACGCAGTATTTT
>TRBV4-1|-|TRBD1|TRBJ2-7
CASRFGQGAKNEQYF
TGCGCCAGCAGATTCGGGCAGGGGGCGAAGAACGAGCAGTACTTC
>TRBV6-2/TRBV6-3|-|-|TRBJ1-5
CASSYPGNQPQHF
TGTGCCAGCAGTTACCCAGGGAATCAGCCCCAGCATTTT
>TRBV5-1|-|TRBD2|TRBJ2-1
CASSLLGGGKYNEQFF
TGCGCCAGCAGCTTGCTCGGCGGGGGGAAATACAATGAGCAGTTCTTC